Following are 11 T cell receptor beta chains from one sample sequenced in a study of CD8+ T cells in alopecia areata. RNA extraction was followed by reverse transcription into cDNA, which acted as the sequencing template. TCRdb's table, derived via immunoSEQ multiplex PCR, lists solely in-frame clones and lacks some. The data contain around 100,000 clones, roughly 53% of them seen just once; the ten biggest clones take up 8% to 10%. Sequenced: CD4+ T cells sorted from blood. These receptors originate from a human donor in good health.

This clone was found a few times. This chain links TRBV27 with TRBJ2-1; D is perhaps TRBD2 (7 bases). The CDR3 length is 15 residues. Trimming stripped 5 bases from V and 2 bases from J, with 13 bases between. Looked up from germline, CDR1 is MNHEY and CDR2 is SMNVEV (reference sequence). This CDR3 is CASSHPRGPYNEQFF. The CDR3, as DNA: TGTGCCAGCAGTCATCCGCGGGGGCCCTACAATGAGCAGTTCTTC.

Note on this clone: Other DNA variants within this sample encode the same CDR3. The J gene is TRBJ2-1, the V gene TRBV7-9; D not resolved. CDR1 SEHNR and CDR2 FQNEAQ come from the germline V gene (reference sequence). The length of the CDR3 is 11 residues. The germline V and J ends were trimmed by 2 bases and 10 bases, with 6 bases remaining between them. CDR3 nucleotides: TGTGCCAGCAGCTTACTAAACGAGCAGTTCTTC. Its protein product is CASSLLNEQFF.

J is TRBJ1-2 and V is TRBV11-2, with TRBD1 as a possible D gene (5 bases). This CDR3 has 15 residues. Germline loops: CDR1 SGHAT, CDR2 FQNNGV. V was clipped by 2 bases and J by 7 bases, with 17 bases between them. The CDR3, as DNA: TGTGCCAGCAGCTTATCCCGGGACGCAGTCGTTGGCTACACCTTC. Translated, it gives CASSLSRDAVVGYTF. The full variable domain, rest sourced from reference TRBV11-2 and TRBJ1-2, is EAGVAQSPRYKIIEKRQSVAFWCNPISGHATLYWYQQILGQGPKLLIQFQNNGVVDDSQLPKDRFSAERLKGVDSTLKIQPAKLEDSAVYLCASSLSRDAVVGYTFGSGTRLTVV.

This clone was recorded a few times. The V gene is TRBV5-6, the J gene TRBJ2-1; D is unclear. This CDR3 is 13 amino acids long. Germline CDR1 reads SGHDT; CDR2 reads YYEEEE. V was shortened by 0 bases and J by 7 bases, with 8 bases between the two germline ends. CDR3 sequence (DNA): TGTGCCAGCAGCTTGGGAGTACAGAATGAGCAGTTCTTC. Its protein is CASSLGVQNEQFF.

The sample holds a few counts of this clone. The chain combines TRBV19 with TRBJ2-5; D unresolved. CDR1 is LNHDA, CDR2 SQIVND, per germline (reference sequence). CDR3 length equals 14 residues. V lost 1 base and J 9 bases, leaving 15 bases between the germline ends. CDR3 nucleotide sequence: TGTGCCAGTAGTATAGGGCTAGACCTCTCCGCCCAGTACTTC. It specifies CASSIGLDLSAQYF.

The rearrangement uses TRBV5-5 and TRBJ1-2; 9 bases match TRBD1. Losses at the gene ends were 5 bases for V and 7 bases for J; bases not matched to a gene: 9. This CDR3 comprises 14 residues. Looked up from germline, CDR1 is SGHKS and CDR2 is YYEKEE (reference sequence). CDR3 in amino acids: CASSFPGQGPGYTF. For the CDR3, the DNA is TGTGCCAGCAGTTTTCCGGGACAGGGACCTGGCTACACCTTC.

The chain couples TRBV20-1 to TRBJ2-5; D is undetermined. Germline V gene data show CDR1 as DFQATT and CDR2 as SNEGSKA (reference sequence). Trimming took off 6 bases at V and 4 bases at J, with 6 bases between the two ends. The CDR3 is 10 amino acids. CDR3 in amino acids: CSALLETQYF. In DNA form, the CDR3 reads TGCAGTGCCCTATTAGAGACCCAGTACTTC.

The V and J genes are TRBV7-9 and TRBJ1-1, with TRBD1 matching 7 bases. The V gene end was trimmed by 2 bases and the J gene end by 8 bases; junction bases not matched to a gene: 8. Germline CDR1 is SEHNR and CDR2 is FQNEAQ (reference sequence). The length of the CDR3 is 14 residues. The CDR3 sequence is CASSLKGGQREAFF. The CDR3 DNA reads as TGTGCCAGCAGCTTAAAGGGGGGACAGCGAGAAGCTTTCTTT.

This chain joins TRBV28 and TRBJ2-7, with D hard to call. Germline V CDR1 and CDR2: MDHEN, SYDVKM. This CDR3 region has 12 residues. V was pared by 8 bases and J by 7 bases, with 15 bases between. CDR3 sequence reads: CASWVDVREQYF. The CDR3 DNA reads as TGTGCCAGCTGGGTAGATGTTCGGGAGCAGTACTTC.

The chain carries TRBV29-1 and TRBJ2-3; D is uncertain. V shed 3 bases and J shed 4 bases, with 8 bases lying between them. This CDR3 region has 12 residues. Per the germline V gene, CDR1 is SQVTM and CDR2 is ANQGSEA. CDR3 bases: TGCAGCGTTGACCAGATCGCAGATACGCAGTATTTT. Translating gives CSVDQIADTQYF.

This clone was counted a few times. V usage is TRBV6-6 and J usage is TRBJ2-3; D is undetermined. Per the germline V gene, CDR1 is MNHNY and CDR2 is SVGAGI (reference sequence). The length of the CDR3 is 13 residues. Trimming took off 7 bases at V and 9 bases at J, with 17 bases between the two ends. As DNA, the CDR3 is TGTGCCAGCAACCAAGACGTTGGGTTGACGCAGTATTTT. Translation gives CASNQDVGLTQYF.